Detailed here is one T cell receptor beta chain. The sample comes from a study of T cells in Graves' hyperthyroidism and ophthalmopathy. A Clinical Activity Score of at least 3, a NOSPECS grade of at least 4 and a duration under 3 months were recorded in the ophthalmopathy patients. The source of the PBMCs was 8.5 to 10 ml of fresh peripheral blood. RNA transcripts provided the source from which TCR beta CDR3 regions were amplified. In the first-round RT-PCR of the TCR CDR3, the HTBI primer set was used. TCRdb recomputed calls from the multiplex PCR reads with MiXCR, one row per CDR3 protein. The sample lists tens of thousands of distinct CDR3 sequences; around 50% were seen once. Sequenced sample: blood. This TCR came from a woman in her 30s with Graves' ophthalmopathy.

This CDR3 is CSASGEQADQPQHF. CDR3 coding DNA: TGCAGTGCTAGCGGGGAACAGGCGGATCAGCCCCAGCATTTT. This chain joins TRBV20-1 and TRBJ1-5; possible D gene TRBD1, 5 bases. CDR3 length: 14 residues. Trimming took off 3 bases at V and 5 bases at J, with 14 bases between the two ends. Germline CDR1 reads DFQATT; CDR2 reads SNEGSKA (reference sequence).